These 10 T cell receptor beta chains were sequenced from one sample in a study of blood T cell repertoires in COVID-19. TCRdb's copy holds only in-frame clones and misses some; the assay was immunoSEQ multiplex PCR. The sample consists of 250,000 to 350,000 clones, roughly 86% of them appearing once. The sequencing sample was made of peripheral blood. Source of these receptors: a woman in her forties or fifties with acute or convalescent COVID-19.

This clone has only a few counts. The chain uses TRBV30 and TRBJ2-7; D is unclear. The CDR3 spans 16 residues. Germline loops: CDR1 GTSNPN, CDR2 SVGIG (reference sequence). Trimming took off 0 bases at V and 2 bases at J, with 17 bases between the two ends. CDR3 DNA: TGTGCCTGGAGTGTTATGGTTGGGCCCTCTCCCTACGAGCAGTACTTC. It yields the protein CAWSVMVGPSPYEQYF.

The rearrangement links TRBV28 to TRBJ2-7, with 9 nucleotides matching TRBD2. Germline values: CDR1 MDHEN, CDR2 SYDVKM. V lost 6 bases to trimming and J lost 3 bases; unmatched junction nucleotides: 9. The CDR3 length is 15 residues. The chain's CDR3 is CASRTFSGRLYEQYF. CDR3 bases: TGTGCCAGCAGGACTTTTAGCGGGAGACTCTACGAGCAGTACTTC.

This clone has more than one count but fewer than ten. CDR3 in amino acids: CASSNRGDSEQYF. In DNA, the CDR3 is TGTGCCAGCAGCAACCGGGGGGACTCCGAGCAGTACTTC. The chain links TRBV7-6 to TRBJ2-7, with TRBD2 matching over 7 bases. The CDR3 sequence is 13 residues long. The J segment lost 6 bases and the V segment lost 5 bases, leaving 7 bases of the junction unmatched. Germline V lookup: CDR1 SGHVS, CDR2 FNYEAQ.

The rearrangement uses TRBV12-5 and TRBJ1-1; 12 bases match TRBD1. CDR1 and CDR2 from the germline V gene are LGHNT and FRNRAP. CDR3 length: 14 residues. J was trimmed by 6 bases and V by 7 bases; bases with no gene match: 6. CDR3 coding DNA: TGTGCTAGTGCCCTGGGGACAGGGGGCTCTGAAGCTTTCTTT. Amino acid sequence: CASALGTGGSEAFF.

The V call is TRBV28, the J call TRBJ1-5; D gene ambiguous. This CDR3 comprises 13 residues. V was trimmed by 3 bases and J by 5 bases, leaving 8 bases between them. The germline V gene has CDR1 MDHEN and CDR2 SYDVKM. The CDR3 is CASSLAAHQPQHF. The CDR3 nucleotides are TGTGCCAGCAGTTTGGCGGCACATCAGCCCCAGCATTTT.

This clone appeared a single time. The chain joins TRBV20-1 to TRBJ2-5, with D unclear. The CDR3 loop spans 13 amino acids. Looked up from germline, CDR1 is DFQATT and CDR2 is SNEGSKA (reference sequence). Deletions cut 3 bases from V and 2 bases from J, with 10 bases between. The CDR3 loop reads CSASRLDQETQYF. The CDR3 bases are TGCAGTGCTAGTCGGCTAGATCAAGAGACCCAGTACTTC.

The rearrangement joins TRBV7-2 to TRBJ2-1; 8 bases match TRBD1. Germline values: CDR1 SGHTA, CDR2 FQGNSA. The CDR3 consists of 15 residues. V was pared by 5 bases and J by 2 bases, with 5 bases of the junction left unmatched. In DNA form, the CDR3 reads TGTGCCAGCAGCAAACAGGGGGGAACCTACAATGAGCAGTTCTTC. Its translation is CASSKQGGTYNEQFF.

The CDR3 is CAPQGALGSTNEKLFF. The CDR3 DNA sequence: TGTGCCCCACAGGGGGCATTAGGCTCAACTAATGAAAAACTGTTTTTT. The chain couples TRBV6-4 to TRBJ1-4, with 9 bases lining up with TRBD1. V shed 11 bases, J shed 0 bases, and the junction held 10 bases outside the gene matches. In germline, CDR1 is MRHNA, CDR2 SNTAGT. This CDR3 contains 16 residues.

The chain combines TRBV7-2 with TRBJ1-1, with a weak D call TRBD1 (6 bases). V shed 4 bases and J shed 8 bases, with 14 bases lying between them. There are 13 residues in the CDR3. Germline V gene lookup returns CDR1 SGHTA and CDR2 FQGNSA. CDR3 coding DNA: TGTGCCAGCAGCTCTCAGGGACATGGGGAAGCTTTCTTT. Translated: CASSSQGHGEAFF.

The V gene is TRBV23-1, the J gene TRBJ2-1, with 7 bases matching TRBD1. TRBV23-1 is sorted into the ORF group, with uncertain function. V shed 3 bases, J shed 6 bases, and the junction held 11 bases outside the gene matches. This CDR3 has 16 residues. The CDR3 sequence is CASSHPDRAEVNEQFF. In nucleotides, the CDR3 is TGCGCCAGCAGTCATCCCGACAGGGCAGAGGTCAATGAGCAGTTCTTC.